The rows below give T cell receptor beta chains drawn from one sample of a study of shared clonotypes between healthy human individuals. The data were produced by immunoSEQ multiplex PCR, yet TCRdb's version contains in-frame clones alone and is incomplete. Among some 450,000 clones listed, around 77% were seen once. Sequenced sample: PBMCs. These receptors were collected from a middle-aged woman in good health. Some clones in this sample may be carry-over from other donors' samples. Both conserved end residues are part of each CDR3. Each record gives: V gene, D gene, clone size, J gene, CDR3 protein, CDR3 DNA. D genes are given only for firm matches. The size entry is marked missing in some rows and otherwise reads once, few, many or a size class.

V gene: TRBV5-1; D gene: TRBD1; clone size: -; J gene: TRBJ1-4; CDR3 protein: CASRQAYRGTNEKLFF; CDR3 DNA: TGCGCCAGCAGACAGGCCTACAGGGGAACTAATGAAAAACTGTTTTTT
V gene: TRBV10-3; D gene: TRBD2; clone size: -; J gene: TRBJ2-7; CDR3 protein: CAISEFWLAGGSYEQYF; CDR3 DNA: TGTGCCATCAGTGAGTTTTGGCTAGCGGGAGGATCCTACGAGCAGTACTTC
V gene: TRBV9; D gene: TRBD2; clone size: -; J gene: TRBJ2-7; CDR3 protein: CASNPSGSPYEQYF; CDR3 DNA: TGTGCCAGCAACCCTAGCGGGAGTCCCTACGAGCAGTACTTC
V gene: TRBV6-5; D gene: -; clone size: -; J gene: TRBJ1-2; CDR3 protein: CASSSPQGLSYTF; CDR3 DNA: TGTGCCAGCAGTTCACCACAGGGATTGAGCTACACCTTC
V gene: TRBV9; D gene: -; clone size: few; J gene: TRBJ2-1; CDR3 protein: CASSTSPGDNEQFF; CDR3 DNA: TGTGCCAGCAGCACTAGCCCGGGGGACAATGAGCAGTTCTTC
V gene: TRBV11-2; D gene: -; clone size: -; J gene: TRBJ2-2; CDR3 protein: CASSFSRVGPTGELFF; CDR3 DNA: TGTGCCAGCAGCTTTTCACGGGTAGGGCCCACCGGGGAGCTGTTTTTT
V gene: TRBV6-5; D gene: -; clone size: -; J gene: TRBJ2-7; CDR3 protein: CASRAGQPQEQYF; CDR3 DNA: TGTGCCAGCAGAGCGGGACAACCTCAGGAGCAGTACTTC
V gene: TRBV30; D gene: TRBD2; clone size: few; J gene: TRBJ2-7; CDR3 protein: CAWSRASGTYEQYF; CDR3 DNA: TGTGCCTGGAGTCGGGCTAGCGGCACCTACGAGCAGTACTTC
V gene: TRBV4-1; D gene: TRBD2; clone size: -; J gene: TRBJ2-2; CDR3 protein: CASSQGLAGAGFGELFF; CDR3 DNA: TGCGCCAGCAGCCAAGGGCTAGCGGGAGCGGGTTTCGGGGAGCTGTTTTTT
V gene: TRBV25-1; D gene: TRBD1; clone size: -; J gene: TRBJ1-3; CDR3 protein: CASSGHRQGSGNTIYF; CDR3 DNA: TGTGCCAGCAGTGGCCACAGACAGGGGAGTGGAAACACCATATATTTT
V gene: TRBV7-9; D gene: -; clone size: -; J gene: TRBJ2-1; CDR3 protein: CTSSLGDGEQFF; CDR3 DNA: TGTACCAGCAGCTTAGGCGACGGTGAGCAGTTCTTC
V gene: TRBV19; D gene: -; clone size: few; J gene: TRBJ2-5; CDR3 protein: CASSRGSAGQETQYF; CDR3 DNA: TGTGCCAGTAGTAGGGGGAGCGCGGGTCAAGAGACCCAGTACTTC
V gene: TRBV28; D gene: -; clone size: -; J gene: TRBJ1-2; CDR3 protein: CACAHRRHYGYTF; CDR3 DNA: TGTGCCTGTGCCCACCGGCGACACTATGGCTACACCTTC
V gene: TRBV19; D gene: -; clone size: -; J gene: TRBJ1-2; CDR3 protein: CASSLQGPANYGYTF; CDR3 DNA: TGTGCCAGTAGTCTTCAGGGTCCCGCTAACTATGGCTACACCTTC
V gene: TRBV25-1; D gene: -; clone size: few; J gene: TRBJ2-3; CDR3 protein: CASSAQGADTQYF; CDR3 DNA: TGTGCCAGCAGTGCCCAGGGCGCAGATACGCAGTATTTT
V gene: TRBV27; D gene: -; clone size: -; J gene: TRBJ2-7; CDR3 protein: CASSLQDGDEQYF; CDR3 DNA: TGTGCCAGCAGTTTACAAGACGGCGACGAGCAGTACTTC
V gene: TRBV28; D gene: -; clone size: -; J gene: TRBJ2-7; CDR3 protein: CASSLQVPPYEQYF; CDR3 DNA: TGTGCCAGCAGTTTACAGGTCCCCCCCTACGAGCAGTACTTC
V gene: TRBV7-9; D gene: TRBD2; clone size: few; J gene: TRBJ2-1; CDR3 protein: CASSLGGGYNEQFF; CDR3 DNA: TGTGCCAGCAGCTTAGGCGGGGGGTACAATGAGCAGTTCTTC
V gene: TRBV30; D gene: -; clone size: -; J gene: TRBJ2-7; CDR3 protein: CAQRVAYEQYF; CDR3 DNA: TGTGCCCAACGGGTGGCTTACGAGCAGTACTTC
V gene: TRBV7-2; D gene: TRBD2; clone size: -; J gene: TRBJ2-4; CDR3 protein: CASSLLGLADAKNIQYF; CDR3 DNA: TGTGCCAGCAGCTTATTAGGACTAGCGGATGCCAAAAACATTCAGTACTTC
V gene: TRBV27; D gene: -; clone size: -; J gene: TRBJ1-2; CDR3 protein: CASSPGNYGYTF; CDR3 DNA: TGTGCCAGCTCCCCCGGGAACTATGGCTACACCTTC
V gene: TRBV11-2; D gene: -; clone size: -; J gene: TRBJ2-1; CDR3 protein: CASSLKQGGNEQFF; CDR3 DNA: TGTGCCAGCAGCTTAAAACAGGGTGGAAATGAGCAGTTCTTC